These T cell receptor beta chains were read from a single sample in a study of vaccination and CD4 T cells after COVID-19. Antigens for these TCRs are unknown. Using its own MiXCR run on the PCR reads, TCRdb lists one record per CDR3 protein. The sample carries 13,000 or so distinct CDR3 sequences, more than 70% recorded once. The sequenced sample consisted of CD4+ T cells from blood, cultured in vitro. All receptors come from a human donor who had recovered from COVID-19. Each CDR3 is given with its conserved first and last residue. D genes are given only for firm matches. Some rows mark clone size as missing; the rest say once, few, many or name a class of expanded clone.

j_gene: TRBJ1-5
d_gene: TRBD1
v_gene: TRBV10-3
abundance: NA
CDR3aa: CAISGTGRNQPQHF
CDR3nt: TGTGCCATCAGTGGGACAGGCCGCAATCAGCCCCAGCATTTT

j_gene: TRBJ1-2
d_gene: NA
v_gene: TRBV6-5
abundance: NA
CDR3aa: CASSYMHNYGYTF
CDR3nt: TGTGCCAGCAGTTACATGCATAACTATGGCTACACCTTC

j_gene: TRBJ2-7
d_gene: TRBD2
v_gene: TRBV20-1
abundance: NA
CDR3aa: CSSLLAGGYEQYF
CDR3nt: TGCAGCTCACTTCTAGCGGGGGGATACGAGCAGTACTTC

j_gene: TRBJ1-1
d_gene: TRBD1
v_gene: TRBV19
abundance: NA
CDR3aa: CASSPDRANTEAFF
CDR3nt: TGTGCCAGTAGCCCGGACAGGGCGAACACTGAAGCTTTCTTT

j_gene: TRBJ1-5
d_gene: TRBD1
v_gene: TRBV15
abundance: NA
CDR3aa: CATSRRTGPNQPQHF
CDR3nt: TGTGCCACCAGCAGGAGGACAGGGCCGAATCAGCCCCAGCATTTT

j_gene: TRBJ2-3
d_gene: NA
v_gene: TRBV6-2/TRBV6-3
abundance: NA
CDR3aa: CASVPPTDTQYF
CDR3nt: TGTGCCAGCGTGCCGCCCACAGATACGCAGTATTTT

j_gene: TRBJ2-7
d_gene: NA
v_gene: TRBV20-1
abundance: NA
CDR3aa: CSASGQVPPYEQYF
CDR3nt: TGCAGTGCCAGCGGGCAGGTACCTCCCTACGAGCAGTACTTC

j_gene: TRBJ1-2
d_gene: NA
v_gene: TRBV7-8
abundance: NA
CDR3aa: CASSQPPGGYTF
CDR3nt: TGTGCCAGCAGCCAGCCCCCCGGGGGCTACACCTTC

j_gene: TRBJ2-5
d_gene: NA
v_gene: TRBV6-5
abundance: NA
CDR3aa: CASSYTWETQYF
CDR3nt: TGTGCCAGCAGTTACACCTGGGAGACCCAGTACTTC

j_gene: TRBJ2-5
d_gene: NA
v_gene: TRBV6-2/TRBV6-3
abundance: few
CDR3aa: CASSLHETQYF
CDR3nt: TGTGCCAGCAGTCTTCACGAGACCCAGTACTTC

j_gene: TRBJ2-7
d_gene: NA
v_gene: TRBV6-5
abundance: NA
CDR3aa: CASSYQAVSSYEQYF
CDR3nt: TGTGCCAGCAGTTACCAAGCGGTTAGCTCCTACGAGCAGTACTTC

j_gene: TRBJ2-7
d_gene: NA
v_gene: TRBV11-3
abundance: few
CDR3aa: CASSPYGAPWEQYF
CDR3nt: TGTGCCAGCAGCCCTTACGGGGCCCCCTGGGAGCAGTACTTC

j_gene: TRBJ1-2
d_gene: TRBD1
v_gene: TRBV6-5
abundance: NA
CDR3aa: CASSYNNRGIYGYTF
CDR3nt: TGTGCCAGCAGTTACAATAACAGGGGGATCTATGGCTACACCTTC

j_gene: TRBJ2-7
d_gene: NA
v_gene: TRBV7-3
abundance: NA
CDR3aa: CASTPGEQYF
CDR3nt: TGTGCCAGCACCCCGGGCGAGCAGTACTTC

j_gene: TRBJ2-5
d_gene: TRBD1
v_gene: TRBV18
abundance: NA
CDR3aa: CASSPLQTGGTGETQYF
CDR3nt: TGTGCCAGCTCACCGCTCCAAACAGGGGGCACCGGGGAGACCCAGTACTTC

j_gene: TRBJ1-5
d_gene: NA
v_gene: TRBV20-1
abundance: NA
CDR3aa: CSADKSGRTQPQHF
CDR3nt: TGCAGTGCGGATAAATCGGGACGAACTCAGCCCCAGCATTTT

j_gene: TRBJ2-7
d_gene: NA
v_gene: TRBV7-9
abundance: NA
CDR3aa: CASSSTATGEGEQYF
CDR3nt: TGTGCCAGCAGCTCCACAGCCACAGGGGAGGGAGAGCAGTACTTC

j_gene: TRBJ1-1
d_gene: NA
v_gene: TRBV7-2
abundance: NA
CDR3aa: CASSLQGGHTEAFF
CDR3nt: TGTGCCAGCAGCTTACAGGGAGGGCACACTGAAGCTTTCTTT

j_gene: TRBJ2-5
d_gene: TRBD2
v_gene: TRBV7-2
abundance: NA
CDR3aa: CASSLVELAGGRGETQYF
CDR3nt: TGTGCCAGCAGCTTAGTGGAACTAGCGGGAGGGCGAGGGGAGACCCAGTACTTC

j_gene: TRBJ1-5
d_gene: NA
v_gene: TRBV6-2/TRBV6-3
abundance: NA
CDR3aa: CASSYPPGRGQPQHF
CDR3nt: TGTGCCAGCAGTTACCCGCCAGGCCGTGGCCAGCCCCAGCATTTT

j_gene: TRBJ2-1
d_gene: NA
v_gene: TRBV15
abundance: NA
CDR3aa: CATSRAGRAQSYNEQFF
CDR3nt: TGTGCCACCAGCAGAGCCGGGCGGGCCCAATCCTACAATGAGCAGTTCTTC

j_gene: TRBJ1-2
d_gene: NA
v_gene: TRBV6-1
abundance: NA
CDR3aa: CASRPGPQVGGYTF
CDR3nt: TGTGCCAGCAGGCCGGGCCCTCAAGTAGGGGGCTACACCTTC

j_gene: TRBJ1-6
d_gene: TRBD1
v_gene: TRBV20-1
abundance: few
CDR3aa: CSAREKTGAYNSPLHF
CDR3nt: TGCAGTGCTAGAGAGAAGACAGGGGCGTATAATTCACCCCTCCACTTT

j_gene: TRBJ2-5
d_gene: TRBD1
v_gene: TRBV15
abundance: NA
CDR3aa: CATSRPDRVGETQYF
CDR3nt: TGTGCCACCAGCAGACCCGACAGGGTTGGAGAGACCCAGTACTTC

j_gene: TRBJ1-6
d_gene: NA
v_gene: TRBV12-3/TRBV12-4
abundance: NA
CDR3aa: CASSRAIANPPLHF
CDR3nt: TGTGCCAGCAGTAGGGCTATAGCGAATCCACCCCTCCACTTT

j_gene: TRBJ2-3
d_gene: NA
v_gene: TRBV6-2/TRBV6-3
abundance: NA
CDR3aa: CASSTAGRGRADTQYF
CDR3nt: TGTGCCAGCAGTACCGCAGGGCGGGGAAGGGCAGATACGCAGTATTTT

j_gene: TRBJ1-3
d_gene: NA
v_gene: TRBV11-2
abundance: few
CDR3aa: CASSLTPSRHTIYF
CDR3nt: TGTGCCAGCAGCTTAACCCCTTCCAGGCACACCATATATTTT

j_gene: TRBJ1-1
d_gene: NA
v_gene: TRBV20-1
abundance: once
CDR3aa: CSASFHRRITEAFF
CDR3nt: TGCAGTGCTAGTTTCCACAGACGTATCACTGAAGCTTTCTTT

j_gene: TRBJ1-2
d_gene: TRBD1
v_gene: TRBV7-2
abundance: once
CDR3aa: CASSLGTGGVPYGYTF
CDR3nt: TGTGCCAGCAGCTTAGGAACAGGGGGCGTCCCCTATGGCTACACCTTC

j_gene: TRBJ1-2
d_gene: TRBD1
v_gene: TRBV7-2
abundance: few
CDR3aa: CASSLRDRGLGNYGYTF
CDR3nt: TGTGCCAGCAGCTTAAGGGACAGGGGGCTGGGTAACTATGGCTACACCTTC

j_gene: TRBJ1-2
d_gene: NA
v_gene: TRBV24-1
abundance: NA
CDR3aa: CATSDLDRHGGYTF
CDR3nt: TGTGCCACCAGTGATTTGGACAGACATGGAGGCTACACCTTC

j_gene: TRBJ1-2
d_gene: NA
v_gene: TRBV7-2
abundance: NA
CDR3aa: CASSWGSTGINYGYTF
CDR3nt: TGTGCCAGCAGCTGGGGGTCGACAGGCATAAACTATGGCTACACCTTC

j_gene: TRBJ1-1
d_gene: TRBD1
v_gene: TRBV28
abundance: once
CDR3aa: CASSSTRMGTGARDAFF
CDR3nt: TGTGCCAGCAGTTCAACACGGATGGGGACAGGGGCTCGGGATGCTTTCTTT

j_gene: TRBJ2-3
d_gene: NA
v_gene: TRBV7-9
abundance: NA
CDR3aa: CASSPVFAAQGGTDTQYF
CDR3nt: TGTGCCAGCAGCCCCGTGTTCGCGGCCCAGGGTGGCACAGATACGCAGTATTTT

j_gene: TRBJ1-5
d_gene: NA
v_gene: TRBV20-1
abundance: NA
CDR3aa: CSAEPGTNQPQHF
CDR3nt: TGCAGTGCTGAGCCCGGGACAAATCAGCCCCAGCATTTT

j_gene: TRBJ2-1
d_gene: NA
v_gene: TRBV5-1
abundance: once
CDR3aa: CASSFSVGPYNEQFF
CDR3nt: TGCGCCAGCAGCTTCTCAGTGGGTCCCTACAATGAGCAGTTCTTC

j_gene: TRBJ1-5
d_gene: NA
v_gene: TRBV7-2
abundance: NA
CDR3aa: CASSPAGTLGSNQPQHF
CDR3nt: TGTGCCAGCAGCCCCGCGGGGACCCTGGGGAGCAATCAGCCCCAGCATTTT

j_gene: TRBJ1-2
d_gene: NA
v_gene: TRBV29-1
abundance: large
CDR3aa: CSVVRGESYGYTF
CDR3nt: TGCAGCGTTGTGAGGGGCGAGTCCTATGGCTACACCTTC

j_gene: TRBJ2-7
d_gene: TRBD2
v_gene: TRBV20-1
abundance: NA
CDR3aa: CSARRSSGSYRGGEQYF
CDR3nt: TGCAGTGCCCGGCGGTCTAGCGGGAGTTATCGAGGTGGCGAGCAGTACTTC

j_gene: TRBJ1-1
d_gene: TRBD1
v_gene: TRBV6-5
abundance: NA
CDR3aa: CASSYRGDREAFF
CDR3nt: TGTGCCAGCAGTTACCGGGGGGACAGGGAAGCTTTCTTT

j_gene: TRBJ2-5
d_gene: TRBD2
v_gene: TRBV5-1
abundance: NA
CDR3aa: CASSLAGGLERETQYF
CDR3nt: TGCGCCAGCAGCTTGGCCGGGGGACTAGAAAGAGAGACCCAGTACTTC

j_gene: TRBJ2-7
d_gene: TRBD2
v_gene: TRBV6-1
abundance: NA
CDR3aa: CASSEYGGGRATYEQYF
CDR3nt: TGTGCCAGCAGTGAGTACGGGGGCGGGAGGGCCACCTACGAGCAGTACTTC

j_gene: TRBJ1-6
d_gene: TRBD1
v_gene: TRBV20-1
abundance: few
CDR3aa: CSARDAGQGHSPLHF
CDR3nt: TGCAGTGCTAGAGATGCGGGACAGGGACATTCACCCCTCCACTTT